This TCR beta chain was retrieved from a study of human T cells and chemical hapten exposure. The wider study: Upper-back patch tests with 0.01% DPC were read at 6 days. Affected patients, primarily female, had alopecia areata, totalis or universalis. Study-wide results and caveats: The immune response of these alopecia patients might not match healthy individuals'.

The CDR3 extends over 13 amino acids. Trimming stripped 10 bases from V and 7 bases from J, with 16 bases between. Time point defined: patch test 3, about 24 weeks after DPC sensitization. The treatment denotes: therapeutic diphenylcyclopropenone sensitization with weekly scalp DPC. One entry per CDR3 protein, called by TCRdb with MiXCR from the RACE reads. The top ten hold roughly 5.7% of the sample, which has around 85,000 distinct CDR3 sequences, roughly 13% seen once. This clonotype was seen a few times. What it binds is unknown. This TCR derives from a woman aged 45-59 years with alopecia areata. Some clones in this sample may be carry-over from other donors' samples. The V gene is TRBV12-3 or TRBV12-4, the J gene TRBJ2-2; D not certain. Source: whole blood, taken in connection with sensitization to the hapten diphenylcyclopropenone (DPC). The chain's CDR3 is CATTRTNFGELFF. The DNA of the CDR3 is TGTGCCACGACCCGGACGAATTTCGGGGAGCTGTTTTTT.